One sample yielded the 27 T cell receptor beta chains listed below, sequenced in a study of blood T cells in healthy people across ages. It was with a sample-barcoded 5' primer and a J-beta primer mix that a second PCR of roughly 6 to 11 cycles was run. TCRdb ran MiXCR on the 5' RACE reads and lists one entry per CDR3 protein. The sample consists of 750,000 to 950,000 distinct CDR3 sequences, around a quarter of them appearing once. These data also featured in a second study, about T cells of mothers and their children.

The sequenced material came from blood. The receptors derive from a boy aged 5-17 years in good health.

The sample holds a few counts of this clonotype. The chain links TRBV12-3 or TRBV12-4 to TRBJ1-5; weak D call: TRBD1 (6 bases). CDR3 size: 15 residues. V lost 3 bases and J lost 4, with 13 bases in between. DNA for the CDR3: TGTGCCAGCAGTTTGGGGGGCTTCGGGAATCAGCCCCAGCATTTT. It yields the protein CASSLGGFGNQPQHF.

CDR3 amino acids: CASSLEEGNIQYF. For the CDR3, the DNA is TGTGCCAGCAGCTTAGAGGAGGGGAACATTCAGTACTTC. The rearrangement joins TRBV11-2 to TRBJ2-4; perhaps TRBD2 as D (6 bases). The CDR3 sequence is 13 residues long. Trimming took 0 bases from V and 7 from J, leaving 7 bases between them. Germline V gives CDR1 SGHAT, CDR2 FQNNGV.

V is TRBV20-1 and J is TRBJ2-3, with 8 bases lining up with TRBD2. Germline lookup yields CDR1 DFQATT and CDR2 SNEGSKA (reference sequence). V gave up 5 bases and J gave up 0 bases; unmatched junction bases: 7. There are 15 residues in the CDR3. The CDR3 region is CSAFRGGTSTDTQYF. CDR3 in DNA: TGCAGTGCTTTCCGCGGGGGGACTAGCACAGATACGCAGTATTTT.

In this sample, this clonotype turned up a few times. J is TRBJ1-2 and V is TRBV12-3 or TRBV12-4; no clear D. This CDR3 has 12 residues. The V end was cut by 3 bases, the J end by 7 bases, with 9 bases between. Written as DNA, the CDR3 is TGTGCCAGCAGTTTCGGCGTCGGTGGCTACACCTTC. Amino acids: CASSFGVGGYTF.

In its sample, this clonotype was seen a few times. The gene calls are TRBV18 and TRBJ2-5; TRBD1 aligns across 10 bases. J gave up 5 bases and V 4 bases, and 7 bases lay outside the gene matches. The CDR3 spans 15 residues. The V gene's germline CDR1 is KGHSH and CDR2 LQKENI. This CDR3 reads CASSQLMGQGETQYF. The CDR3 bases are TGTGCCAGCTCACAACTCATGGGACAGGGGGAGACCCAGTACTTC.

This clonotype was seen more than once but under ten times. The rearrangement links TRBV20-1 to TRBJ1-1; maybe TRBD1 (5 bases). Trimming shortened V by 5 bases and J by 5 bases, and 18 bases separated the two germline ends. Germline V gene data show CDR1 as DFQATT and CDR2 as SNEGSKA (reference sequence). The CDR3 extends over 14 amino acids. The CDR3 DNA is TGCAGTGCTCGACATCGGGCCCGGGGGACTGAAGCTTTCTTT. This translates into CSARHRARGTEAFF.

This clonotype was detected a few times. The chain has TRBV7-6 and TRBJ2-5; weak D call: TRBD2 (7 bases). The closer fit of TRBJ2-1 to the DNA end suggests the J call may be wrong. This CDR3 region has 14 residues. Germline V gene sequence: CDR1 SGHVS, CDR2 FNYEAQ. The CDR3 region is CASSFLEGGNEQFF. The CDR3 bases are TGTGCCAGCAGCTTTTTAGAGGGGGGGAATGAGCAGTTCTTC.

The chain uses TRBV4-2 and TRBJ2-2, with D uncertain. The CDR3 consists of 14 residues. Per germline, CDR1 LGHNA and CDR2 YNFKEQ. With 1 base removed from V and 5 bases from J, the gap between germline ends came to 8 bases. The CDR3, as DNA: TGTGCCAGCAGCCAAGGAAAGTCAACCGGGGAGCTGTTTTTT. This codes for CASSQGKSTGELFF.

The chain links TRBV7-6 to TRBJ2-7; tentative D call: TRBD2 (7 bases). CDR3 size: 15 residues. CDR1 SGHVS and CDR2 FNYEAQ come from the germline V gene. V was shortened by 4 bases and J by 1 base, with 14 bases between the two germline ends. The CDR3 region is CASSYGEGESYEQYF. CDR3 sequence (DNA): TGTGCCAGCAGCTACGGGGAGGGGGAGTCCTACGAGCAGTACTTC.

The V and J genes are TRBV2 and TRBJ2-3; 11 nucleotides agree with TRBD2. The ends lost 6 bases at V and 6 bases at J; junction bases unmatched: 8. CDR3 length: 15 amino acids. Looked up from germline, CDR1 is SNHLY and CDR2 is FYNNEI. The CDR3: CASSALAGGPDTQYF. The CDR3, as DNA: TGTGCCAGCAGCGCGTTAGCGGGGGGGCCGGATACGCAGTATTTT.

In regard to this clonotype: The junction does not match germline at one end; this may be a read error. V and J are TRBV28 and TRBJ1-2, with a tentative D call TRBD1 (5 bases). CDR3 length: 12 amino acids. Germline V gives CDR1 MDHEN, CDR2 SYDVKM. As DNA, the CDR3 is TGTGCCGGCAGTTTCGGACAAAGAGGCTACACCTTC. Protein sequence: CAGSFGQRGYTF.

This clonotype was found a few times. The rearrangement links TRBV6-4 to TRBJ2-5; D unresolved. The end of the DNA is better explained by TRBJ2-1, so the J call may be wrong. This CDR3 is built from 13 residues. Germline-derived CDR1 and CDR2 are MRHNA and SNTAGT. DNA of the CDR3: TGTGCCAGCAGTGCTGGGGAACACAATGAGCAGTTCTTC. Translation gives CASSAGEHNEQFF.

This clonotype was picked up a small number of times. The chain joins TRBV27 to TRBJ2-7; 8 bases map to TRBD2. Germline V gene sequence: CDR1 MNHEY, CDR2 SMNVEV (reference sequence). The CDR3 runs 15 residues. V shed 10 bases, J shed 6 bases, and the junction held 17 bases outside the gene matches. As DNA, the CDR3 is TGTGCCACCCAACACCGCGGGGGGCGAGTTGGCGAGCAGTACTTC. This codes for CATQHRGGRVGEQYF.

This clonotype was counted a few times. This rearrangement joins TRBV5-1 to TRBJ2-3, with D hard to call. The CDR3 has 14 amino acids. Germline assignment: CDR1 SGHRS and CDR2 YFSETQ. V dropped 2 bases and J dropped 2 bases, with 9 bases sitting between them. The CDR3 protein is CASSLERSTDTQYF. Here the CDR3 DNA reads TGCGCCAGCAGCTTAGAAAGATCCACAGATACGCAGTATTTT.

With respect to this clonotype: It may be a read error: a sequence one base away is much more abundant. The chain links TRBV29-1 to TRBJ2-5; 8 bases are shared with TRBD1. The tail of the sequence fits TRBJ2-1 better, so the J call may be wrong. CDR3 length: 15 residues. Germline V gives CDR1 SQVTM, CDR2 ANQGSEA. CDR3: CNVGTGQGTNNEQFF. For the CDR3, the DNA is TGCAACGTGGGAACTGGACAGGGAACAAACAATGAGCAGTTCTTC.

This clonotype was seen once. This CDR3 reads CASSLPGTGFNNEQFF. Here the CDR3 DNA reads TGTGCCAGTAGTCTGCCCGGGACAGGTTTTAATAATGAGCAGTTCTTC. The V call is TRBV19, the J call TRBJ2-1; 8 nucleotides agree with TRBD1. The CDR3 spans 16 residues. CDR1 LNHDA and CDR2 SQIVND come from the germline V gene (reference sequence). Trimming cost V 5 bases and J 7 bases; bases outside gene matches: 13.

A few counts support this clonotype. This chain links TRBV27 with TRBJ2-5, with 14 bases fitting TRBD2. Germline loops: CDR1 MNHEY, CDR2 SMNVEV (reference sequence). The trim removed 4 bases at V and 5 bases at J, leaving 6 bases unmatched. This CDR3 is built from 16 residues. DNA of the CDR3: TGTGCCAGCAGTTCGATGACTAGCGGGGGGGCGGAGACCCAGTACTTC. This translates into CASSSMTSGGAETQYF.

For this clonotype: Germline is not matched at one junction end, which may reflect a read error. CDR3 sequence: CARSYSRLAGELFF. Here the CDR3 DNA reads TGTGCCCGCAGTTACTCGCGACTGGCCGGGGAGCTGTTTTTT. The chain is built from TRBV6-5 and TRBJ2-2, with D uncertain. Germline lookup yields CDR1 MNHEY and CDR2 SVGAGI. This CDR3 region has 14 residues.

This clonotype was counted a few times. J is TRBJ1-1 and V is TRBV12-3 or TRBV12-4; D perhaps matches TRBD1 (5 bases). This CDR3 contains 14 residues. V gave up 10 bases and J gave up 7 bases, with 22 bases separating them. CDR3 DNA sequence: TGTGCCACCACCAAACGGGGGGGTGTAGGTGAAGCTTTCTTT. It translates to CATTKRGGVGEAFF.

The genes are TRBV7-2 and TRBJ1-3; D remains ambiguous. This CDR3 is built from 15 residues. V was cut by 5 bases and J by 1 base, with 12 bases left in between. CDR1 and CDR2 (germline): SGHTA, FQGNSA. CDR3 protein: CASSPRGRSGNTIYF. The CDR3 bases are TGTGCCAGCAGCCCCCGAGGGCGATCTGGAAACACCATATATTTT.

A few counts support this clonotype. This chain connects TRBV11-2 to TRBJ2-5, with 16 bases that match TRBD2. The trim removed 5 bases at V and 5 bases at J, leaving 14 bases unmatched. Germline CDR1 SGHAT, CDR2 FQNNGV. The CDR3 totals 19 residues. The CDR3 coding sequence is TGTGCCAGCAGCATACATACGGGACTAGCGGGGGGGAGCCGGGAGACCCAGTACTTC. Amino acid sequence: CASSIHTGLAGGSRETQYF. The whole variable domain, remainder taken from reference TRBV11-2 and TRBJ2-5, is EAGVAQSPRYKIIEKRQSVAFWCNPISGHATLYWYQQILGQGPKLLIQFQNNGVVDDSQLPKDRFSAERLKGVDSTLKIQPAKLEDSAVYLCASSIHTGLAGGSRETQYFGPGTRLLVL.

The chain employs TRBV29-1 and TRBJ1-3, with D possibly matching TRBD1 (5 bases). CDR3 size: 12 residues. Germline CDR1 is SQVTM and CDR2 is ANQGSEA. Trimming cost V 5 bases and J 4 bases, with 9 bases left between them. The CDR3 is CSVSSGGNTIYF. The DNA of the CDR3 is TGCAGCGTTTCATCAGGGGGAAACACCATATATTTT.

The chain is built from TRBV10-3 and TRBJ2-7; D is perhaps TRBD1 (5 bases). The V end was cut by 6 bases, the J end by 6 bases, with 15 bases between. The CDR3 is 13 residues long. The germline gives CDR1 ENHRY, CDR2 SYGVKD. The CDR3 here is CAISDTGLPEQYF. DNA for the CDR3: TGTGCCATCAGCGATACAGGTTTACCCGAGCAGTACTTC.

The rearrangement uses TRBV19 and TRBJ2-1, with a weak D call TRBD2 (6 bases). Germline V gives CDR1 LNHDA, CDR2 SQIVND (reference sequence). V lost 7 bases to trimming and J lost 1 base, with 11 bases between them. The CDR3 loop spans 14 amino acids. CDR3 DNA: TGTGCCAGTAATGCGGGGAAGTCCTACAATGAGCAGTTCTTC. It translates to CASNAGKSYNEQFF.

Here the CDR3 reads CASTPRLLSYNEQFF. The CDR3 DNA reads as TGTGCCAGCACCCCAAGACTTCTTTCTTACAATGAGCAGTTCTTC. The rearrangement uses TRBV2 and TRBJ2-5; unclear D gene. The J call may be faulty, since TRBJ2-1 better matches the DNA end. This CDR3 comprises 15 residues. Per the germline V gene, CDR1 is SNHLY and CDR2 is FYNNEI.

The V gene is TRBV15, the J gene TRBJ2-3; 10 bases fit TRBD1. J lost 4 bases, V lost 3 bases, and 7 bases had no gene match. CDR3 length: 16 residues. Germline CDR1 reads LNHNV; CDR2 reads YYDKDF (reference sequence). In DNA form, the CDR3 reads TGTGCCACCAGCAGTCCAACGACAGGGGGCCCAGATACGCAGTATTTT. Its protein is CATSSPTTGGPDTQYF.

The J gene is TRBJ1-4, the V gene TRBV7-9, with D possibly TRBD1 on 5 matching bases. The V gene lost 4 bases and the J gene lost 0 bases, with 9 bases spanning the gap. This CDR3 contains 15 residues. Germline V gives CDR1 SEHNR, CDR2 FQNEAQ (reference sequence). This chain's CDR3 is CASSSQAATNEKLFF. CDR3 nucleotide sequence: TGTGCCAGCAGCTCACAGGCCGCAACTAATGAAAAACTGTTTTTT.